The T cell receptor beta chain described here comes from a study of cytotoxic CD8 clonotypes in ibrutinib-treated CLL. TCRdb's table, derived via immunoSEQ multiplex PCR, lists solely in-frame clones and lacks some. The sample consists of about 30,000 clones, less than 75% of them appearing once. CDR1 SQVTM and CDR2 ANQGSEA come from the germline V gene. This CDR3 is 13 amino acids long. V gave up 7 bases and J gave up 1 base, with 13 bases separating them. The V and J genes are TRBV29-1 and TRBJ1-1, with a weak D call TRBD1 (6 bases). The receptor's source is a human donor with chronic lymphocytic leukemia. Source: PBMCs, taken before ibrutinib treatment. As DNA, the CDR3 is TGCAGCGCGGGAACAGGGAAGAACACTGAAGCTTTCTTT. The encoded protein is CSAGTGKNTEAFF.